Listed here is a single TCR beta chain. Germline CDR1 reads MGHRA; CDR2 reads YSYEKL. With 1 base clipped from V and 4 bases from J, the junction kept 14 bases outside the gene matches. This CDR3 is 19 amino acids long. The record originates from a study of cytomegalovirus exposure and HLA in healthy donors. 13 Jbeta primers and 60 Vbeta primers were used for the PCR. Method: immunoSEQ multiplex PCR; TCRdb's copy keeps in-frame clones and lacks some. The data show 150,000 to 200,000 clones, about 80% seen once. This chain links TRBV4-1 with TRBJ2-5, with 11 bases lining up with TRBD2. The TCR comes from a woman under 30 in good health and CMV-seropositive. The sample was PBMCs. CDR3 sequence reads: CASSQVGLAGGDAGETQYF. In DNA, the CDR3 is TGCGCCAGCAGCCAAGTAGGGCTAGCGGGGGGCGATGCCGGAGAGACCCAGTACTTC.